This T cell receptor (beta chain) was recovered during a study of blood T cell repertoires in COVID-19. Across the study: The samples span acute and convalescent COVID-19 from the United States, Italy and Spain.

V lost 3 bases and J lost 2; bases outside the gene matches: 4. The CDR3 extends over 15 amino acids. Germline lookup yields CDR1 SNHLY and CDR2 FYNNEI. Categorization into cohorts depended on clinical history that participants reported. TCRdb keeps only in-frame clones here, not all; method: immunoSEQ multiplex PCR. The sample includes 300,000 or so clones, roughly 87% of them seen just once. This receptor was taken from a woman between 25 and 40 years old who had recovered from COVID-19. The chain is built from TRBV2 and TRBJ2-3; 8 positions agree with TRBD1. The sequenced sample consisted of PBMCs or T cells enriched from blood (not recorded which). The CDR3 sequence: CASSDGTGSTDTQYF. The CDR3 region has the DNA TGTGCCAGCAGTGATGGGACAGGCTCCACAGATACGCAGTATTTT.